A single sample is the source of the 6 T cell receptor beta chains below, sequenced in a study of blood T cell repertoires in COVID-19. Produced via immunoSEQ multiplex PCR; TCRdb's table is partial and in-frame only. The sample holds some 170,000 clones, roughly four fifths seen once. Sequenced material: peripheral blood. These receptors all stem from a man aged 60 to 75 with active or convalescent COVID-19.

The genes are TRBV6-5 and TRBJ1-5, with D hard to call. The ends were cut back, 6 bases at V and 0 bases at J, with 12 bases in the middle. Germline V gene lookup returns CDR1 MNHEY and CDR2 SVGAGI. The CDR3 extends over 15 amino acids. The DNA for the CDR3 is TGTGCCAGCAGCACATCTCCTCTTAGCAATCAGCCCCAGCATTTT. Residues: CASSTSPLSNQPQHF.

The chain has TRBV3-1 (or the pseudogene TRBV3-2) and TRBJ2-7; 8 nucleotides match TRBD2. Germline V gene sequence: CDR1 LGHDT, CDR2 YNNKEL (reference sequence). CDR3 size: 19 residues. The ends lost 4 bases at V and 2 bases at J; junction bases unmatched: 19. CDR3 in DNA: TGTGCCAGCAGCCCACTCCCCACCCGGGGGGGTAGCGGGGCCTACGAGCAGTACTTC. It codes for CASSPLPTRGGSGAYEQYF.

This chain joins TRBV1 and TRBJ2-7; the D segment call TRBD2 is taken from the table without a DNA check. TRBV1 counts as a pseudogene. The CDR3 length is 16 residues. The CDR3 nucleotides read TGCACCAGCAGCCAAACCCGTAGCGGGTCTCCCTACGAGCAGTACTTC. It translates to CTSSQTRSGSPYEQYF.

There are a few counts of this clone. V gene TRBV28 combines with J gene TRBJ1-2; D is perhaps TRBD1 (6 bases). This CDR3 is built from 14 residues. Trimming removed 5 bases from V and 9 bases from J, with 19 bases in between. Germline V lookup: CDR1 MDHEN, CDR2 SYDVKM. The CDR3 here is CASSAHGGASRYTF. CDR3 bases: TGTGCCAGCAGTGCTCACGGGGGGGCTAGCCGCTACACCTTC.

The V and J genes are TRBV15 and TRBJ2-5; D is perhaps TRBD1 (5 bases). The CDR3 is 13 amino acids. Trimming pared 5 bases from V and 4 bases from J, leaving 11 bases between. The germline V gene has CDR1 LNHNV and CDR2 YYDKDF (reference sequence). The CDR3 spells CATSPRVPETQYF. The CDR3 DNA is TGTGCCACCAGCCCCAGGGTCCCAGAGACCCAGTACTTC. The full variable domain, its missing parts supplied by reference TRBV15 and TRBJ2-5, is DAMVIQNPRYQVTQFGKPVTLSCSQTLNHNVMYWYQQKSSQAPKLLFHYYDKDFNNEADTPDNFQSRRPNTSFCFLDIRSPGLGDTAMYLCATSPRVPETQYFGPGTRLLVL.

The V and J genes are TRBV29-1 and TRBJ2-7; TRBD1 matches 8 bases. The ends lost 7 bases at V and 2 bases at J; junction bases unmatched: 4. Germline CDR1 SQVTM, CDR2 ANQGSEA. The CDR3 totals 12 residues. The CDR3 reads CSALTGAYEQYF. CDR3 sequence (DNA): TGCAGCGCCCTGACAGGGGCCTACGAGCAGTACTTC.